Listed below are T cell receptor beta chains from one sample, sequenced in a study of T-cell reconstitution after alpha-beta-depleted transplantation in children. TCRdb reanalysed the PCR reads using MiXCR and keeps one entry per CDR3 protein. The sample lists approximately 190,000 distinct CDR3 sequences, around 5.9% occurring once. The material was PBMCs, obtained before TCRalphabeta/CD19-depleted stem cell transplant. All receptors derive from a girl under three years old with combined immunodeficiency, due to receive a stem cell transplant. CDR3s include the opening cysteine and the closing phenylalanine or tryptophan. A D gene is named only where the DNA matches it firmly. Clone size is stated in some rows and not others, as once, few, many or a class when expanded.

V: TRBV5-1
J: TRBJ2-7
length: 17
size: many
D: TRBD1
DNA: TGCGCCAGCAGCTTGGAAGGTTGGGGGACAGGGGATTACGAGCAGTACTTC
CDR3: CASSLEGWGTGDYEQYF

V: TRBV15
J: TRBJ2-7
length: 14
size: many
D: NA
DNA: TGTGCCACCAGCATCGAGTTTACGGGCAGCGAGCAGTACTTC
CDR3: CATSIEFTGSEQYF

V: TRBV20-1
J: TRBJ2-7
length: 10
size: NA
D: NA
DNA: TGCAGTGCGGGTGTTTTCGAGCAGTACTTC
CDR3: CSAGVFEQYF

V: TRBV20-1
J: TRBJ2-7
length: 14
size: many
D: NA
DNA: TGCAGTGCTAGGTATGACGGGATGTCCTACGAGCAGTACTTC
CDR3: CSARYDGMSYEQYF

V: TRBV24-1
J: TRBJ2-1
length: 16
size: many
D: NA
DNA: TGTGCCACCAGTGATCCCTTGACCGAGCCGCGGGATGAGCAGTTCTTC
CDR3: CATSDPLTEPRDEQFF

V: TRBV4-1
J: TRBJ2-3
length: 16
size: many
D: TRBD2
DNA: TGCGCCAGCAGCCCCGGACTAGCCGAGTATCAAGATACGCAGTATTTT
CDR3: CASSPGLAEYQDTQYF

V: TRBV20-1
J: TRBJ2-1
length: 14
size: many
D: TRBD2
DNA: TGCAGTGCGACCTCTAGCGGGGGGGCCCCTGAGCAGTTCTTC
CDR3: CSATSSGGAPEQFF

V: TRBV28
J: TRBJ2-7
length: 16
size: many
D: TRBD2
DNA: TGTGCCAGCAGTCTCTCTGGGCTAGCGGGAGTTTATGAGCAGTACTTC
CDR3: CASSLSGLAGVYEQYF

V: TRBV11-2
J: TRBJ2-4
length: 19
size: few
D: NA
DNA: TGTGCCAGCAGCTTAGGTATCGTCGAGTTCCGTCTAGCCAAAAACATTCAGTACTTC
CDR3: CASSLGIVEFRLAKNIQYF

V: TRBV6-5
J: TRBJ2-1
length: 14
size: many
D: NA
DNA: TGTGCCAGCAGTCCCTTGAGCAACCCTAATGAGCAGTTCTTC
CDR3: CASSPLSNPNEQFF

V: TRBV7-9
J: TRBJ2-7
length: 13
size: many
D: NA
DNA: TGTGCCAGCAGCTTAATAGGGTCCTACGAGCAGTACTTC
CDR3: CASSLIGSYEQYF

V: TRBV14
J: TRBJ2-7
length: 13
size: many
D: NA
DNA: TGTGCCAGCAGCCAAGATAGTGGGGACCCTAGGTACTTC
CDR3: CASSQDSGDPRYF

V: TRBV6-1
J: TRBJ2-2
length: 15
size: many
D: TRBD1
DNA: TGTGCCAGCAGAGCAGACAGGGGGCAAACCGGGGAGCTGTTTTTT
CDR3: CASRADRGQTGELFF

V: TRBV12-3/TRBV12-4
J: TRBJ2-7
length: 14
size: many
D: NA
DNA: TGTGCCAGCAGTTCGTGGCCGGTTTCCTACGAGCAGTACTTC
CDR3: CASSSWPVSYEQYF

V: TRBV11-2
J: TRBJ1-1
length: 17
size: many
D: NA
DNA: TGTGCCAGCAGCTTAGGAGATGTATTCCAGGGCGACACTGAAGCTTTCTTT
CDR3: CASSLGDVFQGDTEAFF

V: TRBV15
J: TRBJ2-1
length: 13
size: many
D: NA
DNA: TGTGCCACCAGCAGAGTGGACTCCGATGAGCAGTTCTTC
CDR3: CATSRVDSDEQFF

V: TRBV4-1
J: TRBJ2-1
length: 17
size: many
D: TRBD2
DNA: TGCGCCAGCAGCCAAGATAGGACTAGCGGACCCTACAATGAGCAGTTCTTC
CDR3: CASSQDRTSGPYNEQFF